These 4 T cell receptor beta chains came from one sample sequenced in a study of tumor-infiltrating lymphocytes in primary liver carcinoma. Blood RNA originated from unsorted whole blood, with germline DNA additionally extracted. A constant-region primer primed TCR beta cDNA synthesis from 450 to 550 ng of total RNA. Slightly modified ARM-PCR, run as three nested multiplex PCR rounds, produced the TCR beta libraries. A C-beta reverse primer and TRBV1-TRBV30 forward primers served in each of the first two PCR rounds, at 10 cycles apiece. MiXCR was run by TCRdb on the multiplex PCR reads, yielding one entry per CDR3 protein. The sample has about 200,000 distinct CDR3 sequences, about 65% seen once. Sample: peripheral blood. These TCRs come from a woman in her fifties or sixties with primary liver carcinoma and hepatitis B virus infection.

On this clonotype: At one end, the junction sequence differs from germline, possibly due to a read error. The gene calls are TRBV11-2 and TRBJ2-7, with 8 bases that match TRBD1. This CDR3 has 14 residues. The germline V gene encodes CDR1 SGHAT and CDR2 FQNNGV. CDR3 in amino acids: CASSPTDRVYEQYF. CDR3 nucleotide sequence: TGTGCAAGCAGCCCCACGGACAGGGTCTACGAGCAGTACTTC.

With respect to this clonotype: One base away lies a much larger clone, so this may be a sequencing read error. The chain has TRBV6-2 or TRBV6-3 and TRBJ2-2; TRBD1 or TRBD2 may be the D gene (5 bases each). Germline loops: CDR1 MNHEY, CDR2 SVGEGT. This CDR3 region has 19 residues. The CDR3 sequence: CASSDLTRGGRANTEELFF. CDR3 nucleotides: TGTGCCAGCAGTGACCTAACCAGAGGAGGCAGGGCGAACACCGAGGAGCTGTTTTTT.

Points on this clonotype: At one end the junction does not follow the germline gene, possibly because of a read error. This chain connects TRBV4-2 to TRBJ2-7, with D hard to call. The CDR3 contains 15 residues. Germline-derived CDR1 and CDR2 are LGHNA and YNFKEQ. The CDR3 here is CDSSQSRTDSYEQYF. The DNA for the CDR3 is TGTGACAGCAGCCAATCCAGGACGGACTCCTACGAGCAGTACTTC.

Concerning this clonotype: A read error is possible here, since a much larger clone lies one base away. The chain recombines TRBV6-1 with TRBJ2-3; 9 bases fit TRBD1. Germline V gene data show CDR1 as MNHNS and CDR2 as SASEGT. This CDR3 has 16 residues. After removal of 7 bases from V and 5 bases from J, the junction contained 13 bases not matched to a gene. DNA for the CDR3: TGTGCCAGCAATGCATCCGGGACAGGGAAGGGAGATACGCAGTATTTT. Translation gives CASNASGTGKGDTQYF.